This entry describes one T cell receptor (beta chain). This clonotype was recorded a few times. This receptor's antigen is unknown. Per-nucleotide qualities are absent, and no much larger clonotype sits a single base away. TCR beta VDJ combination and CDR3 sequence profiling used genomic DNA as the template. An Illumina HiSeq 2000 was used for TCR repertoire sequencing. The study's processing was this. Repertoires were assessed using TRBV/TRBJ rearrangement plots, CDR3 size and DJ length profiles, and Simpson's diversity index. Whichever DNA sequence was most abundant in the deep sequencing data was defined as the immunodominant clone. CDR3 amino acid sequences were screened for sharing across subjects and were compared with published repertoires and the VDJdb database. The raw public data were reprocessed by TCRdb itself: fastp quality trimming at Q25, MiXCR clonotype calling, in-frame beta chains only. Every distinct CDR3 protein forms one entry, paired with its most common genes and DNA. The authors' filters were not applied to this entry. Within this sample are roughly 220,000 distinct CDR3 sequences, with 65% of them counted one time only. Jointly, the top ten make up around 50% of the sample.

From the germline V gene, CDR1 is SGHVS and CDR2 is FQNEAQ. Trimming takes 6 bases from V and 6 bases from J, and the germline ends sit 12 bases apart. From cysteine to phenylalanine, the CDR3 is 13 amino acids long. Only the CDR3 part of the read is kept: 39 bases, read in frame from the first base. The patients picked for sequencing were ones in whom flow cytometry had shown an expansion of CD8+CD57+ cells. Every patient had a diagnosis of severe acquired aplastic anemia based on International Study of Aplastic Anemia and Agranulocytosis and Camitta criteria. Patients had received no therapy at the time of blood sampling. In this study, sorted CD4+ and CD8+ T cells from the blood of healthy subjects and of severe aplastic anemia patients had their TCR repertoires deep-sequenced. In the USA, patient enrollment took place under clinicaltrials.gov protocols 00001620, 01623167, 00001397, 00071045, 00081523 and 00961064. Ficoll-Paque density gradient centrifugation was used to isolate peripheral blood mononuclear cells. Before DNA extraction, CD4+ and CD8+ T cells were sorted by FACS or by magnetic beads.

These data originate in a study of CD8+CD57+ T cells in acquired aplastic anemia (dated by TCRdb to between 2018 and 2020). Study-level background: A mean of about 3.2 ug of DNA, ranging from 0.2 to 27.4 ug, was extracted from sorted CD4+ and CD8+ cells. CD8+CD57+ expansion was defined as a frequency above the mean frequency observed in healthy subjects.

The paper as a whole reports these results and caveats: Between patients and healthy controls, no significant difference in CD8+ Simpson's diversity was found (P=0.060). Around 27 CD8+ CDR3 sequences were shared between patients and controls but appeared highly expressed in patients and within their immunodominant clones.

Rearrangement joined TRBV7-8 to TRBJ1-5; the D gene assignment is ambiguous. The sequence was collected from a human donor with aplastic anemia. Sample: sorted CD4+, CD8+, or CD8+CD57+ T cells (not recorded which) from PBMCs. The CDR3 in this case is CASRPLSGQPQHF. In nucleotides, the sequence is TGTGCCAGCAGACCGCTTTCGGGTCAGCCCCAGCATTTT.